The clone carrying this T cell receptor beta chain was recorded a few times. The target antigen is unknown. The data were taken from a study of vaccination and CD4 T cells after COVID-19. The CDR3 consists of 15 residues. V dropped 4 bases and J dropped 0 bases, with 11 bases sitting between them. Germline loops: CDR1 MNHEY, CDR2 SVGEGT. Documented treatment: approximately nine-day PBMC culture with coronavirus spike peptide pools or control peptides (ViraFEST assay). Peptide-pool expansion of antigen-specific T cells preceded TCR sequencing in ViraFEST. Sequenced with the Oncomine TCR Beta short-read assay was DNA taken from cultured CD4+ T cells. From the PCR reads, TCRdb called clonotypes with MiXCR, one entry per CDR3 protein. The sample lists about 10,000 distinct CDR3 sequences, 20% to 30% seen once, with roughly 25% in the top ten.

Sample: CD4+ T cells from blood, cultured in vitro, taken before SARS-CoV-2 vaccination. V usage is TRBV6-2 or TRBV6-3 and J usage is TRBJ2-3; unclear D gene. The TCR sequence derives from a human donor who received a COVID-19 vaccine. The CDR3 protein is CASSSSGYSTDTQYF. The DNA for the CDR3 is TGTGCCAGCAGTTCCTCAGGTTACAGCACAGATACGCAGTATTTT.